A single sample gave rise to the 27 T cell receptor beta chains below, sequenced in a study of cytomegalovirus exposure and HLA in healthy donors. A multiplex PCR was run with 60 Vbeta primers and 13 Jbeta primers. Sequencing used immunoSEQ multiplex PCR; TCRdb keeps in-frame clones, though not all of them. The sample includes 90,000 or so clones, roughly 80% seen only once; the top ten take 32%. Sequencing used PBMCs. These receptors were obtained from a man aged 50 to 59 in good health and CMV-seropositive.

The chain links TRBV19 to TRBJ2-7, with 13 positions matching TRBD2. The CDR3 is made up of 15 amino acids. The J segment lost 5 bases and the V segment lost 5 bases, leaving 6 bases of the junction unmatched. CDR1 and CDR2 from the germline V gene are LNHDA and SQIVND (reference sequence). CDR3 region: CASSSGLAGVDEQYF. The CDR3 nucleotides read TGTGCCAGTAGTTCAGGACTAGCGGGAGTGGACGAGCAGTACTTC.

The rearrangement joins TRBV5-5 to TRBJ1-4; D is uncertain. CDR1 and CDR2 from the germline V gene are SGHKS and YYEKEE (reference sequence). This CDR3 comprises 13 residues. Trimming stripped 5 bases from V and 7 bases from J, with 12 bases between. For the CDR3, the DNA is TGTGCCAGCAGGTCCAGGTTTGGTGAAAAACTGTTTTTT. This encodes CASRSRFGEKLFF.

This clone has only a few counts. An end of the junction differs from the germline gene, which may be a read error. This rearrangement joins TRBV7-7 to TRBJ1-5; perhaps TRBD1 as D (6 bases). The CDR3 length is 15 residues. Germline lookup yields CDR1 SSHAT and CDR2 FNYEAQ (reference sequence). The CDR3 protein is CASSPGEKSNQPQHF. The CDR3 coding sequence is TGTGCTAGCAGTCCAGGGGAAAAAAGCAATCAGCCCCAGCATTTT.

This chain uses TRBV6-1 with TRBJ2-7; 7 bases map to TRBD2. The CDR3 totals 14 residues. Germline V gene lookup returns CDR1 MNHNS and CDR2 SASEGT. V dropped 3 bases and J dropped 6; count of bases not matched to a gene: 8. The CDR3 region is CASSDGGGAGEQYF. The CDR3 DNA reads TGTGCCAGCAGTGATGGCGGGGGTGCGGGCGAGCAGTACTTC.

V gene TRBV9 combines with J gene TRBJ2-1; TRBD2 matches 10 bases. V shed 3 bases, J shed 1 base, and the junction held 7 bases outside the gene matches. This CDR3 contains 17 residues. Germline assignment: CDR1 SGDLS and CDR2 YYNGEE. CDR3 protein: CASSGASGSVSYNEQFF. The CDR3 DNA is TGTGCCAGCAGCGGGGCTAGCGGGAGTGTATCCTACAATGAGCAGTTCTTC.

The V and J genes are TRBV29-1 and TRBJ1-1, with D tentatively TRBD1 (6 bases). This CDR3 comprises 12 residues. CDR1 SQVTM and CDR2 ANQGSEA come from the germline V gene. Trimming removed 4 bases from V and 5 bases from J, with 11 bases in between. The CDR3 spells CSVVLRGTEAFF. The DNA for the CDR3 is TGCAGCGTTGTTCTAAGGGGGACTGAAGCTTTCTTT.

The chain carries TRBV2 and TRBJ1-2; TRBD1 matches at 7 bases. The V gene's germline CDR1 is SNHLY and CDR2 FYNNEI. The ends lost 6 bases at V and 4 bases at J; junction bases unmatched: 8. CDR3 length: 14 residues. CDR3: CASRIAQGTYGYTF. As DNA, the CDR3 is TGTGCCAGCAGAATCGCACAGGGGACCTATGGCTACACCTTC.

The chain links TRBV7-2 to TRBJ2-3, with D possibly being TRBD2 (6 bases). The CDR3 loop spans 14 amino acids. CDR1 and CDR2 (germline): SGHTA, FQGNSA. The CDR3 DNA reads TGTGCTCTGGATCTGGGACTCGGGGCAGATACGCAGTATTTT. It is translated as CALDLGLGADTQYF.

This chain uses TRBV27 with TRBJ2-7; 9 bases match TRBD2. V lost 4 bases to trimming and J lost 2 bases; unmatched junction nucleotides: 3. The germline V gene encodes CDR1 MNHEY and CDR2 SMNVEV (reference sequence). CDR3 length: 14 amino acids. This CDR3 is CASSYSGSPYEQYF. For the CDR3, the DNA is TGTGCCAGCAGTTATAGCGGGAGCCCCTACGAGCAGTACTTC.

V and J are TRBV15 and TRBJ2-7, with D possibly being TRBD1 (5 bases). The germline V gene has CDR1 LNHNV and CDR2 YYDKDF (reference sequence). The CDR3 is 19 residues long. V lost 2 bases to trimming and J lost 2 bases, with 25 bases between them. The CDR3 region has the DNA TGTGCCACCAGCAGAAATCTTTCAGGGTATGCTCGGGCTACCTACGAGCAGTACTTC. Protein: CATSRNLSGYARATYEQYF. Using reference TRBV15 and TRBJ2-7 for the parts outside the CDR3, the full variable domain is DAMVIQNPRYQVTQFGKPVTLSCSQTLNHNVMYWYQQKSSQAPKLLFHYYDKDFNNEADTPDNFQSRRPNTSFCFLDIRSPGLGDTAMYLCATSRNLSGYARATYEQYFGPGTRLTVT.

This clone was observed once. The V gene is TRBV6-5, the J gene TRBJ2-2; TRBD2 aligns across 9 bases. V shed 4 bases and J 4 bases; nucleotides not matched to a gene: 4. Germline-derived CDR1 and CDR2 are MNHEY and SVGAGI. This CDR3 has 15 residues. CDR3 coding DNA: TGTGCCAGCAGTTGGACTAGCGTCATCACCGGGGAGCTGTTTTTT. Translation gives CASSWTSVITGELFF.

This clone occurred a few times. J is TRBJ1-3 and V is TRBV19; D call uncertain. The CDR3 runs to 14 residues. Germline V gene sequence: CDR1 LNHDA, CDR2 SQIVND (reference sequence). V lost 3 bases to trimming and J lost 2 bases, with 8 bases between them. CDR3 residues: CASSIPGTGNTIYF. CDR3 sequence (DNA): TGTGCCAGTAGTATCCCCGGGACTGGAAACACCATATATTTT.

The gene calls are TRBV18 and TRBJ2-7; D ambiguous. The V gene's germline CDR1 is KGHSH and CDR2 LQKENI. The germline V and J ends were trimmed by 2 bases and 0 bases, with 8 bases remaining between them. CDR3 length: 14 amino acids. CDR3 region: CASSPRRYSYEQYF. The CDR3 region has the DNA TGTGCCAGCTCACCAAGGCGGTACTCCTACGAGCAGTACTTC. The whole variable domain, filled in from reference TRBV18 and TRBJ2-7, reads NAGVMQNPRHLVRRRGQEARLRCSPMKGHSHVYWYRQLPEEGLKFMVYLQKENIIDESGMPKERFSAEFPKEGPSILRIQQVVRGDSAAYFCASSPRRYSYEQYFGPGTRLTVT.

The chain has TRBV27 and TRBJ2-1, with TRBD1 identical over 7 bases. There are 15 residues in the CDR3. Per germline, CDR1 MNHEY and CDR2 SMNVEV (reference sequence). The V and J ends lost 6 bases and 0 bases, in that order; junction bases with no gene match: 5. In DNA, the CDR3 is TGTGCCAGCAGCAGAGACAGGGACTCCTACAATGAGCAGTTCTTC. Translated: CASSRDRDSYNEQFF.

This sequence joins TRBV4-1 and TRBJ1-2; 7 nucleotides align to TRBD1. Germline CDR1 reads MGHRA; CDR2 reads YSYEKL. V was clipped by 1 base and J by 4 bases; unmatched bases: 3. CDR3 length: 14 amino acids. CDR3 coding DNA: TGCGCCAGCAGCCAAGTGGGACAGACCTATGGCTACACCTTC. This gives the protein CASSQVGQTYGYTF.

V and J are TRBV19 and TRBJ1-5, with D possibly TRBD1 on 6 matching bases. The CDR3 is made up of 15 amino acids. Germline CDR1 reads LNHDA; CDR2 reads SQIVND (reference sequence). The V end lost 10 bases, the J end lost 7 bases, and 23 bases lay between the germline ends. In nucleotides, the CDR3 is TGTGCCACCTCCTCCCGACAGGAGATAGGACAGCCCCAGCATTTT. It specifies CATSSRQEIGQPQHF.

J is TRBJ2-7 and V is TRBV6-6, with 11 bases identical to TRBD2. Germline loops: CDR1 MNHNY, CDR2 SVGAGI (reference sequence). The CDR3 loop spans 13 amino acids. V lost 6 bases, J lost 4 bases, and 2 bases stayed unmatched. The CDR3 is CASRTSGRYEQYF. CDR3 bases: TGTGCCAGCAGAACTAGCGGGAGATACGAGCAGTACTTC.

V is TRBV6-4 and J is TRBJ2-1; TRBD2 matches at 10 bases. V trimming: 4 bases; J trimming: 1 base; junction bases outside the gene matches: 4. Germline assignment: CDR1 MRHNA and CDR2 SNTAGT. The CDR3 has 16 residues. CDR3 coding DNA: TGTGCCAGCAGTGCGGGACTAGCGAATTCCTACAATGAGCAGTTCTTC. As protein: CASSAGLANSYNEQFF.

As to this clone: In the same sample, other DNA sequences code for this CDR3. The rearrangement joins TRBV19 to TRBJ2-1, with D perhaps TRBD1 (5 bases). CDR1 is LNHDA and CDR2 is SQIVND in the germline V gene (reference sequence). V lost 6 bases and J 0 bases, leaving 12 bases between the germline ends. This CDR3 comprises 15 residues. The CDR3 reads CASRPTGSSYNEQFF. DNA for the CDR3: TGTGCCAGTAGGCCCACAGGTAGCTCCTACAATGAGCAGTTCTTC.

The table lists this clone with a count of one. The chain is built from TRBV4-1 and TRBJ2-7; 9 bases agree with TRBD1. This CDR3 spans 19 amino acids. Germline lookup yields CDR1 MGHRA and CDR2 YSYEKL. The ends lost 8 bases at V and 4 bases at J; junction bases unmatched: 24. As DNA, the CDR3 is TGCGCCAGCCGGGGATATAACGGGACAGGGAAGGAGGGGGGATACGAGCAGTACTTC. Its protein product is CASRGYNGTGKEGGYEQYF.

Concerning this clone: Within the sample, other DNA sequences also encode this same CDR3. The chain couples TRBV27 to TRBJ2-7, with D perhaps matching TRBD2 (5 bases). Trimming removed 5 bases at V and 2 bases at J, with 16 bases between. The germline CDR1 and CDR2 sequences are MNHEY and SMNVEV (reference sequence). This CDR3 contains 15 residues. The CDR3, as DNA: TGTGCCAGCAGTCCTAGCTGGGATAAGCCCTACGAGCAGTACTTC. Translating gives CASSPSWDKPYEQYF.

V is TRBV12-5 and J is TRBJ2-7; weak D call: TRBD1 (8 bases). This CDR3 contains 17 residues. CDR1 and CDR2 from the germline V gene are LGHNT and FRNRAP. Between the trimmed V and J ends, which lost 1 base and 0 bases, there was a span of 16 bases. The CDR3, as DNA: TGTGCTAGTGGTTTGGCCCGGGGGGACAGGAGCTCCTACGAGCAGTACTTC. It encodes CASGLARGDRSSYEQYF.

V is TRBV5-4 and J is TRBJ2-2, with 8 bases matching TRBD1. CDR3 length: 15 amino acids. Per the germline V gene, CDR1 is SGHNT and CDR2 is YYREEE (reference sequence). The trim removed 4 bases at V and 7 bases at J, leaving 9 bases unmatched. CDR3 sequence: CASSRLQGGVGELFF. The CDR3 nucleotides are TGTGCCAGCAGCCGATTACAGGGGGGCGTCGGGGAGCTGTTTTTT.

The genes are TRBV19 and TRBJ1-1; 8 nucleotides line up with TRBD1. This CDR3 contains 15 residues. CDR1 LNHDA and CDR2 SQIVND come from the germline V gene (reference sequence). The trim removed 0 bases at V and 5 bases at J, leaving 5 bases unmatched. CDR3 sequence: CASSIDGQGVTEAFF. CDR3 DNA: TGTGCCAGTAGTATAGACGGACAGGGTGTGACTGAAGCTTTCTTT.

J is TRBJ1-4 and V is TRBV6-5; no reliable D call. Germline loops: CDR1 MNHEY, CDR2 SVGAGI. Between the trimmed V and J ends, which lost 5 bases and 8 bases, there was a span of 9 bases. This CDR3 is 12 amino acids long. CDR3 protein: CASSPHGEKLFF. CDR3 sequence (DNA): TGTGCCAGCAGTCCCCATGGCGAAAAACTGTTTTTT.

This chain uses TRBV7-2 with TRBJ2-3; TRBD2 agrees at 11 bases. The CDR3 contains 15 residues. Germline CDR1 is SGHTA and CDR2 is FQGNSA. Unmatched junction bases numbered 4, after V lost 5 bases and J lost 3 bases. The CDR3 protein is CASSPTSGRTDTQYF. The CDR3 nucleotides are TGTGCCAGCAGCCCAACTAGCGGGAGAACAGATACGCAGTATTTT.

V and J are TRBV7-6 and TRBJ2-7, with D possibly matching TRBD1 (6 bases). The CDR3 spans 15 residues. Between the trimmed V and J ends, which lost 3 bases and 6 bases, there was a span of 18 bases. Germline values: CDR1 SGHVS, CDR2 FNYEAQ. CDR3 in DNA: TGTGCCAGCAGCTTTCCCCGGTCTCGCAGGGGCGAGCAGTACTTC. Protein product: CASSFPRSRRGEQYF.